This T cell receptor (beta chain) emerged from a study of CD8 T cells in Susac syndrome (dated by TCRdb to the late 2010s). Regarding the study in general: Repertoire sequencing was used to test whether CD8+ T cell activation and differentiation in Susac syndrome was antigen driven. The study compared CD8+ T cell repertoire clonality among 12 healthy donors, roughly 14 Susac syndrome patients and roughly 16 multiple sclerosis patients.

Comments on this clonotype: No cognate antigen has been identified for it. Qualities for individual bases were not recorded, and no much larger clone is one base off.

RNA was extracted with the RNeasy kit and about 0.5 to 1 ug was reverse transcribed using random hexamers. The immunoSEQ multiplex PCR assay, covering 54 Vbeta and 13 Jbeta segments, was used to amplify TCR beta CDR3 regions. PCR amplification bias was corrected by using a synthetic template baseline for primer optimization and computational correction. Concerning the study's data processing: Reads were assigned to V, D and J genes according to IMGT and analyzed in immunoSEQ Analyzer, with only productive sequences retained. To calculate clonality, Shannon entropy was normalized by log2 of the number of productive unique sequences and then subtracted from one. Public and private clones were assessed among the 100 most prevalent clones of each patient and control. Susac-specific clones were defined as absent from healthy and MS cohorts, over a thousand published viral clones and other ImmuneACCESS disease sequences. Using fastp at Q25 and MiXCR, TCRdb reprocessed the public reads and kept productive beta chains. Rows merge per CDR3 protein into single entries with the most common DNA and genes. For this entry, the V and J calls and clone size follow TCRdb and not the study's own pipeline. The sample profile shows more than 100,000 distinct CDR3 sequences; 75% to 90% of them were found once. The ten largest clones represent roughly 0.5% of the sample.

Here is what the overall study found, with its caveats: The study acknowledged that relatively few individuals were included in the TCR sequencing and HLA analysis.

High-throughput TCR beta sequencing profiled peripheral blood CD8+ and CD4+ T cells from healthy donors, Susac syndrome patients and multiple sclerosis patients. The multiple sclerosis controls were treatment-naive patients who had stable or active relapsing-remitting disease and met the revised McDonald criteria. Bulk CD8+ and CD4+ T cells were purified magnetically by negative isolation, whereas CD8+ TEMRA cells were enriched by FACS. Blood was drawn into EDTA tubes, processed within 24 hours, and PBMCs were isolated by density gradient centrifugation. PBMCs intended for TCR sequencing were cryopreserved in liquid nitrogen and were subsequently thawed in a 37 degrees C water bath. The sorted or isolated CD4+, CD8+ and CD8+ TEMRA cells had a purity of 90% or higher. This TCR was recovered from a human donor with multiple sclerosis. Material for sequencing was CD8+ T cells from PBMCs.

The CDR3 in this case is CASSYFTGDPTEAFF. The DNA reads as follows: TGTGCCAGCAGTTACTTTACGGGGGACCCCACTGAAGCTTTCTTT. The chain couples TRBV6-2 or TRBV6-3 to TRBJ1-1; the D gene is perhaps TRBD1, on 5 matching bases. From its cysteine to its phenylalanine, the CDR3 spans 15 amino acids. This entry keeps only the CDR3 DNA: 45 bases, framed from base 1. V drops 1 base and J drops 4 bases, leaving 13 bases in between. The germline V gene gives CDR1 as MNHEY and CDR2 as SVGEGT.